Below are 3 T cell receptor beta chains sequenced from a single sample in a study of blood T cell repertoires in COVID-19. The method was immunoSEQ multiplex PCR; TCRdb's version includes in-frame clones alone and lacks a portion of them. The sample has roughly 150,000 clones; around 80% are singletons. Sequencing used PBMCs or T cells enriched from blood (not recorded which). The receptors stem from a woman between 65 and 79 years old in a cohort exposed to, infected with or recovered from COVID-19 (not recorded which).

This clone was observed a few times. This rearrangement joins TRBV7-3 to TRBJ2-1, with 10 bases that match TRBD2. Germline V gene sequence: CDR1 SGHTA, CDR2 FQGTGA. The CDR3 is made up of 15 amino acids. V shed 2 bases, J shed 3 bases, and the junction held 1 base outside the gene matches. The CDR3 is CASSLGTSDYNEQFF. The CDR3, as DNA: TGTGCCAGCAGCTTAGGGACTAGCGACTACAATGAGCAGTTCTTC.

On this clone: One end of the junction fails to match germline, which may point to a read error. CDR3 in amino acids: CASTLRDYQPIRAYEQYF. The CDR3 DNA follows: TGTGCCAGCACCTTACGGGACTATCAACCTATTCGAGCCTACGAGCAGTACTTC. J is TRBJ2-7 and V is TRBV7-8, with 7 positions matching TRBD2. Germline V gene sequence: CDR1 SGHVS, CDR2 FQNEAQ. CDR3 size: 18 residues.

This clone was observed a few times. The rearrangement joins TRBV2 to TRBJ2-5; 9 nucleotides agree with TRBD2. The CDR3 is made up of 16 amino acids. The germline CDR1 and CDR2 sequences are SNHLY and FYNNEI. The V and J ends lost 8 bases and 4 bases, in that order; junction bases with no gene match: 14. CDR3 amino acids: CASLVAQREDGETQYF. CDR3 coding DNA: TGTGCCAGCCTTGTGGCCCAGCGGGAGGACGGAGAGACCCAGTACTTC.